This T cell receptor (beta chain) was captured in a study of CD8+CD57+ T cells in acquired aplastic anemia. Study-level points and caveats: Significant differences in CD8+ Simpson's diversity were not observed between patients and controls.

According to the study, genomic DNA was the template for TCR beta VDJ and CDR3 profiling. One entry per CDR3 protein results from TCRdb running MiXCR on the reads. The table has roughly 180,000 distinct CDR3 sequences, around 65% seen once. V was shortened by 2 bases and J by 7 bases, with 14 bases between the two germline ends. This CDR3 contains 14 residues. In germline, CDR1 is MNHEY, CDR2 SMNVEV (reference sequence). Comment on this clonotype: Its antigen is still unknown.

The receptor's source is a human donor with severe aplastic anemia or a healthy control (not recorded which). This chain uses TRBV27 with TRBJ1-2; perhaps TRBD1 as D (5 bases). The sequenced sample consisted of sorted CD4+, CD8+, or CD8+CD57+ T cells (not recorded which) from PBMCs. Here the CDR3 DNA reads TGTGCCAGCAGTTTAGACAGTCTTATGGGTGGCTACACCTTC. Residues: CASSLDSLMGGYTF.